This T cell receptor (beta chain) was found in a study of blood T cell repertoires in COVID-19. Study overall: Nucleic acid was either cDNA or gDNA, and it came from T cells, B-cell-depleted T cells, or PBMCs.

Authors' data handling: Using reference gene primer amplification, nucleated cell counts were estimated. Only in-frame clones appear in the TCRdb table, and some are missing; sequencing was by immunoSEQ multiplex PCR. V and J calls and clone size are as listed in that table; D and trimming were resolved from the DNA. The sample includes 120,000 to 150,000 clones, more than 75% of them seen just once. Sequenced: peripheral blood. The origin of this receptor is an elderly woman with acute or convalescent COVID-19.

Here the CDR3 reads CASSLVTGPTGELFF. CDR3 nucleotides: TGCGCCAGCAGCTTGGTGACAGGGCCCACCGGGGAGCTGTTTTTT. This chain joins TRBV5-1 and TRBJ2-2; TRBD1 agrees at 7 bases. V shed 0 bases and J 4 bases; nucleotides not matched to a gene: 3. The germline CDR1 and CDR2 sequences are SGHRS and YFSETQ. The CDR3 runs 15 residues.